Below, one TCR beta chain is given with its context. Profiled with immunoSEQ multiplex PCR; TCRdb holds only in-frame clones, not every one. Found here are about 47,000 clones, 70% to 90% of them singletons; the top ten hold around 3.1%. The data derive from a study of blood T cell repertoires in COVID-19. The CDR3 has 16 amino acids. J lost 13 bases, V lost 5 bases, and 16 bases had no gene match. Germline assignment: CDR1 SGHNT and CDR2 YENEEA. The sequenced sample consisted of peripheral blood. The V gene is TRBV11-3, the J gene TRBJ2-1; 11 nucleotides agree with TRBD2. This clonotype was sampled from a middle-aged man with active COVID-19. This CDR3 reads CASSPTIGPLAGAQFF. The CDR3 DNA follows: TGTGCCAGCAGCCCTACGATCGGGCCACTAGCGGGGGCTCAGTTCTTC.